A selection of T cell receptor beta chains follows, all from one sample in a study of cytomegalovirus exposure and HLA in healthy donors. TCRdb's copy holds only in-frame clones and misses some; the assay was immunoSEQ multiplex PCR. Seen here are over 150,000 clones, around 74% observed once, and the top ten hold around 2.8%. Sequenced input: PBMCs. The receptors come from a man aged 18-30 years in good health and CMV-seronegative. The CDR3 runs from the conserved cysteine through the conserved F or W. The order of the fields is V gene, J gene, D gene, clone size, CDR3 DNA, CDR3 protein. The D gene is left open where the match is weak. Rows give clone size only sometimes, using once, few, many, or a class for an expanded clone.

>TRBV2|TRBJ1-3|NA|NA
TGTGCCAGCAGGACGACAGGAACTGGAAACACCATATATTTT
CASRTTGTGNTIYF
>TRBV5-1|TRBJ2-7|TRBD1|NA
TGCGCCACCGGCCCGGGACAGCACTCCTACGAGCAGTACTTC
CATGPGQHSYEQYF
>TRBV10-1|TRBJ1-2|NA|NA
TGCGCCAGCAGTTTCCGGGGTAATGGCTACACCTTC
CASSFRGNGYTF
>TRBV6-1|TRBJ1-2|TRBD1|NA
TGTGCCAGCTGGGACAGGGTAAACTATGGCTACACCTTC
CASWDRVNYGYTF
>TRBV27|TRBJ2-7|TRBD2|NA
TGTGCCAGCAGGGTGCGGGGGAACGAGCAGTACTTC
CASRVRGNEQYF
>TRBV2|TRBJ1-1|TRBD1|NA
TGTGCCACCACCGGACAGGGAACCATGAACACTGAAGCTTTCTTT
CATTGQGTMNTEAFF
>TRBV10-3|TRBJ2-7|TRBD1|NA
TGTGCCACCTCCGGCCGGACAGGGGGCAACGAGCAGTACTTC
CATSGRTGGNEQYF
>TRBV7-9|TRBJ2-6|TRBD1|NA
TGTGCCAGCAGCCCTATCCAGGGGGCGCGGTCTGGGGCCAACGTCCTGACTTTC
CASSPIQGARSGANVLTF
>TRBV28|TRBJ2-4|NA|NA
TGTGCCAGCAGTTTGATCGGGGAGGTTGGAAACATTCAGTACTTC
CASSLIGEVGNIQYF
>TRBV6-6|TRBJ2-1|TRBD2|NA
TGTGCCAGCAACCTTTACCCGGGGGGTACCTACAATGAGCAGTTCTTC
CASNLYPGGTYNEQFF
>TRBV15|TRBJ1-2|NA|NA
TGTGCCACCAGCAGAGATGGGGGGGCGAACTATGGCTACACCTTC
CATSRDGGANYGYTF
>TRBV5-1|TRBJ1-6|TRBD1|once
TGCGCCAGCAGCTTCACTCCCGGGACAGGGGCTTCACCCCTCCACTTT
CASSFTPGTGASPLHF
>TRBV7-3|TRBJ1-6|NA|NA
TGTGCCAGCAGCCTAGGAGTTGACGGGGGGTCACCCCTCCACTTT
CASSLGVDGGSPLHF
>TRBV5-1|TRBJ2-2|NA|NA
TGCGCCAGCAGCTTCCTTACAGCGGACACCGGGGAGCTGTTTTTT
CASSFLTADTGELFF
>TRBV11-2|TRBJ1-2|NA|NA
TGTGCCAGCTCTGGGGGCAGTTTTCCGAACTATGGCTACACCTTC
CASSGGSFPNYGYTF
>TRBV4-1|TRBJ2-7|TRBD2|NA
TGCGCCAGCAGCCGGGACCGGGACAACCCTAGCGGGGGTCTCTCCTACGAGCAGTACTTC
CASSRDRDNPSGGLSYEQYF
>TRBV2|TRBJ1-3|TRBD1|NA
TGTGCCAGCAACTACCGGGACAGGGAAGGTGGAAACACCATATATTTT
CASNYRDREGGNTIYF
>TRBV6-1|TRBJ2-1|TRBD2|few
TGTGCCAGCAGACTAGCGGGGAGCTCCTACAATGAGCAGTTCTTC
CASRLAGSSYNEQFF
>TRBV2|TRBJ2-3|NA|NA
TGTGCCAGCAGTGTGGTGGGGGCCACAGATACGCAGTATTTT
CASSVVGATDTQYF
>TRBV18|TRBJ1-1|NA|NA
TGTGCCAGCTCACCAGCGGTTCGGGTCCAGGCTTTCTTT
CASSPAVRVQAFF
>TRBV6-5|TRBJ1-4|NA|NA
TGTGCCAGCAGTTACTACGCAGGGGATAATGAAAAACTGTTTTTT
CASSYYAGDNEKLFF
>TRBV5-5|TRBJ2-3|TRBD1|NA
TGTGCCAGCAGCGGGACAGCGCCGGACACAGATACGCAGTATTTT
CASSGTAPDTDTQYF
>TRBV2|TRBJ2-7|NA|NA
TGTGCCAGCAGAGGGAGAGCCTACGAGCAGTACTTC
CASRGRAYEQYF
>TRBV18|TRBJ1-6|NA|NA
TGTGCCAGCTCACCACCGACAGGCTCGACGGATAATTCACCCCTCCACTTT
CASSPPTGSTDNSPLHF
>TRBV5-1|TRBJ1-2|NA|NA
TGCGCCAGCAGCTTGGGAAGATCCGGAGGAAGCTACACCTTC
CASSLGRSGGSYTF
>TRBV5-3|TRBJ2-7|NA|NA
TGTGCCAGAAGCTTGGGACAAAGCTTCTACGAGCAGTACTTC
CARSLGQSFYEQYF
>TRBV19|TRBJ1-1|NA|NA
TGTGCCAGTAGTACCACCTCAACGGGGAGGGAGGGAGCTTTCTTT
CASSTTSTGREGAFF
>TRBV6-1|TRBJ2-7|TRBD1|NA
TGTGCCAGCACCGAAGGGGACAGGAGCTACGAGCAGTACTTC
CASTEGDRSYEQYF
>TRBV10-1|TRBJ1-1|NA|NA
TGCGCCAGCAAGGAAGGCAGGGGTAAGAACACTGAAGCTTTCTTT
CASKEGRGKNTEAFF
>TRBV4-1|TRBJ1-5|NA|NA
TGCGCCAGCACGCTCACGCTGACAGGTAATCAGCCCCAGCATTTT
CASTLTLTGNQPQHF
>TRBV7-8|TRBJ1-5|NA|NA
TGTGCCAGCAGCTTAGAGGGGAATAGCAATCAGCCCCAGCATTTT
CASSLEGNSNQPQHF
>TRBV11-3|TRBJ2-1|TRBD1|NA
TGTGCCAGCAGCAAACAGGGGGCCTTCTACAATGAGCAGTTCTTC
CASSKQGAFYNEQFF
>TRBV4-3|TRBJ1-1|NA|NA
TGCGCCAGCAGCCAATGGAGCGACACTGAAGCTTTCTTT
CASSQWSDTEAFF
>TRBV6-5|TRBJ2-2|NA|NA
TGTGCCAGCAGTTACTCGACAGGTCCCCGAGGGGAGCTGTTTTTT
CASSYSTGPRGELFF
>TRBV6-5|TRBJ1-2|TRBD1|NA
TGTGCCAGCAGTTACTCGACAGGGGAACACTATGGCTACACCTTC
CASSYSTGEHYGYTF
>TRBV7-9|TRBJ2-3|TRBD2|NA
TGTGCCAGCAGCCTCCTCGGACTAGCGTCAGGCACAGATACGCAGTATTTT
CASSLLGLASGTDTQYF
>TRBV5-4|TRBJ2-2|TRBD2|NA
TGTGCCAGCAGCTTAAGCGGGGGTTTGAACACCGGGGAGCTGTTTTTT
CASSLSGGLNTGELFF
>TRBV5-1|TRBJ2-2|NA|once
TGCGCCAGCACCCCGGACTGGGAGAAGAACGGGGAGCTGTTTTTT
CASTPDWEKNGELFF
>TRBV4-3|TRBJ1-4|NA|few
TGCGCCAGCAGCCAGATAGAGCACAGTGAAAAACTGTTTTTT
CASSQIEHSEKLFF
>TRBV25-1|TRBJ2-3|NA|NA
TGTGCCAGCAGCAGAAGGGCAGGGGGGACAGATACGCAGTATTTT
CASSRRAGGTDTQYF
>TRBV5-1|TRBJ1-1|TRBD1|NA
TGCGCCAGCAGGACAGGGGAAGAAACTGAAGCTTTCTTT
CASRTGEETEAFF
>TRBV6-5|TRBJ1-2|TRBD1|few
TGTGCCAGCATATTAGTTAGTGGACAGGGTTATGGCTACACCTTC
CASILVSGQGYGYTF
>TRBV11-1|TRBJ2-3|TRBD2|few
TGTGCCAGCAGCTTATATGCGGGGGCGGGAGGAGATACGCAGTATTTT
CASSLYAGAGGDTQYF
>TRBV4-3|TRBJ1-5|NA|NA
TGCGCCAGCAGCCAAGTATTATGGGGCGGTCAGCCCCAGCATTTT
CASSQVLWGGQPQHF
>TRBV4-1|TRBJ1-1|TRBD1|NA
TGCGCCAGCAGACAGGGGTACACTGAAGCTTTCTTT
CASRQGYTEAFF
>TRBV5-6|TRBJ2-3|NA|NA
TGTGCCAGCAGCTTGGAGAGTGGCGCGGGGACGCAGTATTTT
CASSLESGAGTQYF
>TRBV9|TRBJ2-3|NA|NA
TGTGCCAGCAGCGTAGCGAGAGGGACAGATACGCAGTATTTT
CASSVARGTDTQYF
>TRBV19|TRBJ1-1|NA|NA
TGTGCCAGTAGCCTAATTAACACTGAAGCTTTCTTT
CASSLINTEAFF
>TRBV7-6|TRBJ1-2|TRBD1|NA
TGTGCCAGCAGCCCGGAGGCAGGGGGGTACAACTATGGCTACACCTTC
CASSPEAGGYNYGYTF
>TRBV5-1|TRBJ2-3|TRBD1|NA
TGCGCCAGCAGCTTAACGGGACAGCACGCTAGCACAGATACGCAGTATTTT
CASSLTGQHASTDTQYF
>TRBV4-1|TRBJ2-7|TRBD1|NA
TGCGCCAGCAGCCCTGGGACAGGGGTTGTCTACGAGCAGTACTTC
CASSPGTGVVYEQYF
>TRBV15|TRBJ2-7|TRBD2|few
TGTGCCACCAGCAGTAAGGGACTATCCTACGAGCAGTACTTC
CATSSKGLSYEQYF
>TRBV2|TRBJ2-2|NA|once
TGTGCCAGCAGACAGGGACCCACCGGGGAGCTGTTTTTT
CASRQGPTGELFF
>TRBV7-2|TRBJ2-6|NA|NA
TGTGCCAGCAGCCTGACAGCGAAACACTCTGGGGCCAACGTCCTGACTTTC
CASSLTAKHSGANVLTF
>TRBV6-6|TRBJ1-4|TRBD1|NA
TGTGCCAGCAGAAGGGGGCAGGAAGGACGCGAAGAAAAACTGTTTTTT
CASRRGQEGREEKLFF
>TRBV5-6|TRBJ1-2|TRBD1|NA
TGTGCCAGCAGCCCAGAACCCTTCACAGGGGGGAGTGGCTACACCTTC
CASSPEPFTGGSGYTF